The clone carrying this TCR beta chain was observed at least ten times. Germline V gene lookup returns CDR1 SGHTA and CDR2 FQGNSA. There are 14 residues in the CDR3. With 5 bases removed from V and 2 bases from J, the gap between germline ends came to 13 bases. TCRdb passed the RT-PCR reads through MiXCR, listing each CDR3 protein once. This sample carries more than 550,000 distinct CDR3 sequences, 11% to 15% of them seen once, and the ten largest clones take roughly 4%. The sequenced sample was memory CD4+ T cells from blood. V and J are TRBV7-2 and TRBJ2-7; unclear D gene. The source of this sequence is a female donor in good health, serving as a healthy control. CDR3 amino acids: CASSTMAGPYEQYF. In DNA form, the CDR3 reads TGTGCCAGCAGCACCATGGCCGGTCCCTACGAGCAGTACTTC.